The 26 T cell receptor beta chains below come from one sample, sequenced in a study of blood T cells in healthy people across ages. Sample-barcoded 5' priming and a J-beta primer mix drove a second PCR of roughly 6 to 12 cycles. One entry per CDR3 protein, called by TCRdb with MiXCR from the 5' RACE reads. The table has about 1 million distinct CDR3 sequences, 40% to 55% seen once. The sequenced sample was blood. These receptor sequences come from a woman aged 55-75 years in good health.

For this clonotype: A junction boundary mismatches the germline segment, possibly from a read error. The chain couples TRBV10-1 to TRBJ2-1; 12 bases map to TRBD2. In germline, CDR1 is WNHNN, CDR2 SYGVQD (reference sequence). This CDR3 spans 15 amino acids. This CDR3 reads CASSDRLAGVGEQFF. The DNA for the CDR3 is TGCGCTAGCAGTGATCGACTAGCGGGAGTGGGTGAGCAGTTCTTC.

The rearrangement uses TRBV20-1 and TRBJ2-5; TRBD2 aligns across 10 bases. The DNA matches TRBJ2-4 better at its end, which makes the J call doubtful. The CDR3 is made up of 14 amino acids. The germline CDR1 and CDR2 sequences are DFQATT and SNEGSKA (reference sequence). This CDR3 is CSAKSLAGEDIQYF. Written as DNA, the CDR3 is TGCAGTGCTAAGTCCCTAGCGGGAGAGGACATTCAGTACTTC.

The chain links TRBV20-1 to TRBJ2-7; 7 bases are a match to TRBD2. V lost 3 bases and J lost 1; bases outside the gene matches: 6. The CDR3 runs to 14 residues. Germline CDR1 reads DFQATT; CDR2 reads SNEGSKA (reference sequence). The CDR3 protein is CSASTASGSYEQYF. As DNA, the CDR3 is TGCAGTGCTAGTACGGCTAGCGGTTCCTACGAGCAGTACTTC.

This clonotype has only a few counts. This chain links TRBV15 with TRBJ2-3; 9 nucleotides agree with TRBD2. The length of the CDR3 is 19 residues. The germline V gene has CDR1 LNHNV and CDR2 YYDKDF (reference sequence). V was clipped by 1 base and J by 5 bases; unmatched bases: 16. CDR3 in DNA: TGTGCCACCAGCAGAGGCAGAAACTGGCGGGAGGGCCTTTTAGATACGCAGTATTTT. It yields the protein CATSRGRNWREGLLDTQYF. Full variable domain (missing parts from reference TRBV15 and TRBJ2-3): DAMVIQNPRYQVTQFGKPVTLSCSQTLNHNVMYWYQQKSSQAPKLLFHYYDKDFNNEADTPDNFQSRRPNTSFCFLDIRSPGLGDTAMYLCATSRGRNWREGLLDTQYFGPGTRLTVL.

The CDR3 sequence is CASSPRSPAWETQYF. In nucleotides, the CDR3 is TGTGCCAGCAGCCCCAGATCTCCCGCGTGGGAGACCCAGTACTTC. This chain links TRBV7-2 with TRBJ2-5; unclear D gene. Looked up from germline, CDR1 is SGHTA and CDR2 is FQGNSA. The CDR3 has 15 amino acids. V was trimmed by 5 bases and J by 5 bases, leaving 18 bases between them.

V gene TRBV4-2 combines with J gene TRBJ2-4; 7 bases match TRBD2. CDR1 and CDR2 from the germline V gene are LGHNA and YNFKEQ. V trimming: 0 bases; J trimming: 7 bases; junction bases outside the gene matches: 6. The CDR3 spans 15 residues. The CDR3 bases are TGTGCCAGCAGCCAAGAGGGGGGAGGGATGAACATTCAGTACTTC. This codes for CASSQEGGGMNIQYF.

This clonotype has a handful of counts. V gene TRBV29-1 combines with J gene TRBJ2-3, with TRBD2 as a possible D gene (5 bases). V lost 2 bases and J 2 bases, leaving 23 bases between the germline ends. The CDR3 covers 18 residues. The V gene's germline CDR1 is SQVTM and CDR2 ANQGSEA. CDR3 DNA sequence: TGCAGCGTTGAATTGGGAGTCCACAGTACAATGGTCACAGATACGCAGTATTTT. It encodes CSVELGVHSTMVTDTQYF.

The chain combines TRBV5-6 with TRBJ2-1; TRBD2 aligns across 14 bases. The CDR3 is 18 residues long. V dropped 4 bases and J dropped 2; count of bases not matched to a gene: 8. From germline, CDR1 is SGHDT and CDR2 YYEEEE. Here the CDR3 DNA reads TGTGCCAGCAGCCTTATTTCGGGACTAGCGGGAGCCTACAATGAGCAGTTCTTC. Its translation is CASSLISGLAGAYNEQFF.

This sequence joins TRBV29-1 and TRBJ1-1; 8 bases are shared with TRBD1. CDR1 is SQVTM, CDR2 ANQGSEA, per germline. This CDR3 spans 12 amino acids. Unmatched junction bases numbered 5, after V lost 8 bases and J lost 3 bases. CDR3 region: CSTATGDTEAFF. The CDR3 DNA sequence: TGCAGCACTGCGACAGGGGACACTGAAGCTTTCTTT.

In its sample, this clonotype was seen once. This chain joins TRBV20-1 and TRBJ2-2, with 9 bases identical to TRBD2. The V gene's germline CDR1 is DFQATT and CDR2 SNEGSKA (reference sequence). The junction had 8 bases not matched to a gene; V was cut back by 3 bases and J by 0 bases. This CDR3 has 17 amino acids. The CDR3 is CSARGGSGRTNTGELFF. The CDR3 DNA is TGCAGTGCTAGGGGCGGCAGCGGGAGGACGAACACCGGGGAGCTGTTTTTT.

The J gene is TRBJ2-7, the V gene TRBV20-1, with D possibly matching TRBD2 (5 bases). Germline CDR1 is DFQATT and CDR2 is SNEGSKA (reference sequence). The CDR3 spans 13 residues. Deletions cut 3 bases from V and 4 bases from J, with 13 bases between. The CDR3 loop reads CSASLQTKYEQYF. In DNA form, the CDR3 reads TGCAGTGCTAGTCTACAGACTAAGTACGAGCAGTACTTC.

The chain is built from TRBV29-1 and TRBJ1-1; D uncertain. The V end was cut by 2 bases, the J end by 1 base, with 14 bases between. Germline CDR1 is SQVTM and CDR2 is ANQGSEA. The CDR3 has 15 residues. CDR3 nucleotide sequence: TGCAGCGTTGAATTCCGGCTAGGGCGGAACACTGAAGCTTTCTTT. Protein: CSVEFRLGRNTEAFF.

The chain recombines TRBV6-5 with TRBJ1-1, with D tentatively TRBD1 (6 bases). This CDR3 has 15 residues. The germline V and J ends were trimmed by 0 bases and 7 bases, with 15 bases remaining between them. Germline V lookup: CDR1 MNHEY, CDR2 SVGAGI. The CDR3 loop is CASSYSQGGMGEAFF. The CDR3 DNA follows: TGTGCCAGCAGTTACTCACAGGGCGGGATGGGTGAAGCTTTCTTT.

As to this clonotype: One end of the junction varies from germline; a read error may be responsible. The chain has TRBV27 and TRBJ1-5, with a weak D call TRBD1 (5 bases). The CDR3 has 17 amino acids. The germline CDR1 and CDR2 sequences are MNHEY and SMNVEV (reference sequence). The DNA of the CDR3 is TGTGCCAGCAGTTTTGGCCCAAGAGACAGTGGCAATCAGCTCCAGCATTTT. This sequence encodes CASSFGPRDSGNQLQHF.

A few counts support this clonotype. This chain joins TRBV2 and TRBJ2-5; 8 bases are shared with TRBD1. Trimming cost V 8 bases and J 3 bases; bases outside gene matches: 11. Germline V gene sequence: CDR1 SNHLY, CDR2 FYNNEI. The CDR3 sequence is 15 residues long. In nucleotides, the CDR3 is TGTGCCAGCGGGGGGACGGCAGGGGGCAAAGAGACCCAGTACTTC. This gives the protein CASGGTAGGKETQYF. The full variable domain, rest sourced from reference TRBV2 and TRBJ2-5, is EPEVTQTPSHQVTQMGQEVILRCVPISNHLYFYWYRQILGQKVEFLVSFYNNEISEKSEIFDDQFSVERPDGSNFTLKIRSTKLEDSAMYFCASGGTAGGKETQYFGPGTRLLVL.

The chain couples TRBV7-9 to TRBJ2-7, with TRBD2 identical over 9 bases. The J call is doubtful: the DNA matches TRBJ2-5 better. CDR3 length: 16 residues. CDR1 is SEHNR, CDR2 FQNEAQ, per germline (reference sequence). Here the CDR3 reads CASSPRLADRGETQYF. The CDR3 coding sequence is TGTGCCAGCAGCCCTAGACTAGCGGATAGGGGGGAGACCCAGTACTTC.

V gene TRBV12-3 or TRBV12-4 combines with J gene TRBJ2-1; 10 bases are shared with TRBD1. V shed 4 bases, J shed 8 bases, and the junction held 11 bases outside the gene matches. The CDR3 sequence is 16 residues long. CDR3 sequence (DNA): TGTGCCAGCAGTTCCCGGGACAGGGGATGGATAGATGAGCAGTTCTTC. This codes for CASSSRDRGWIDEQFF.

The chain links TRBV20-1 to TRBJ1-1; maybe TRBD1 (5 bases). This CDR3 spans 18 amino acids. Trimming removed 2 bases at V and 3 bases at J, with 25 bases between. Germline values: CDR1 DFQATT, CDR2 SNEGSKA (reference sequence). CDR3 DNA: TGCAGTGCTAGAAGTATTCGGCGCGGTCCTGAGGGGTACACTGAAGCTTTCTTT. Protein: CSARSIRRGPEGYTEAFF.

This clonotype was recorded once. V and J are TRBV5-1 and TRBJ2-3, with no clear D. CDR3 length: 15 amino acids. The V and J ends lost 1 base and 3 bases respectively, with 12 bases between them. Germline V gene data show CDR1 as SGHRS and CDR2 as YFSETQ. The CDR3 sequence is CASSLYSPRTDTQYF. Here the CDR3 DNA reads TGCGCCAGCAGCTTGTACAGCCCCAGGACAGATACGCAGTATTTT.

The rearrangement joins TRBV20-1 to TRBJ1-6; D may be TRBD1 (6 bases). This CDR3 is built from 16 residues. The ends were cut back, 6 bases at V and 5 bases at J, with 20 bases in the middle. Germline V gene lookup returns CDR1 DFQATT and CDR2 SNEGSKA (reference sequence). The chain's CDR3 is CSAPKRGGGDNSPLHF. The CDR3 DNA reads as TGCAGTGCCCCAAAACGGGGAGGGGGAGATAATTCACCCCTCCACTTT.

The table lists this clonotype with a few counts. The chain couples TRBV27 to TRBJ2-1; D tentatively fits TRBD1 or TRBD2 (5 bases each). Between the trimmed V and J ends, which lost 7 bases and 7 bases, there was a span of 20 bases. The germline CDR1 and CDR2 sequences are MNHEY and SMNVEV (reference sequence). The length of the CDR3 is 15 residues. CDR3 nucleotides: TGTGCCAGCACCGTATCAGGGTCTAGCTGGAATGAGCAGTTCTTC. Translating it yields CASTVSGSSWNEQFF.

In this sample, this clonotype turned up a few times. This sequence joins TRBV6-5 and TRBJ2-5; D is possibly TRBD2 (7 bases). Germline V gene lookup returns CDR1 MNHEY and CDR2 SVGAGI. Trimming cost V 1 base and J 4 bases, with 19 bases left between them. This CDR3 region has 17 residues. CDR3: CASSYYSLSGEGETQYF. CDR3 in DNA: TGTGCCAGCAGTTACTACTCTTTGTCAGGGGAGGGAGAGACCCAGTACTTC.

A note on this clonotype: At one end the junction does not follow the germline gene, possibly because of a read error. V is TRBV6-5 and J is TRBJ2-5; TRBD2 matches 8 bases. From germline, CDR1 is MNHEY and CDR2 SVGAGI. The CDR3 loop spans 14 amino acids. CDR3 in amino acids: CASGYSRAGGEQYF. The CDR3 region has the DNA TGTGCCAGCGGTTACTCACGGGCCGGGGGGGAGCAGTACTTC.

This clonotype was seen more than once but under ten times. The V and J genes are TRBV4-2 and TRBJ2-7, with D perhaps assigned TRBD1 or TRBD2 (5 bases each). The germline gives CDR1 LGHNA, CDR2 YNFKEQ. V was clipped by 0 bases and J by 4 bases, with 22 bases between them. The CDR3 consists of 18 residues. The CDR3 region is CASSQDRAGTTSGYEQYF. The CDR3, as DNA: TGTGCCAGCAGCCAAGATCGGGCTGGGACGACCTCCGGTTACGAGCAGTACTTC.

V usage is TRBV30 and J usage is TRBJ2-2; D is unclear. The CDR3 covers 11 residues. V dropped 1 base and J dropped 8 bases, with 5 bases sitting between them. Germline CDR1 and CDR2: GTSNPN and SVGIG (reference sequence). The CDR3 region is CAWSEEGELFF. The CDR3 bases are TGTGCCTGGAGTGAGGAGGGGGAGCTGTTTTTT.

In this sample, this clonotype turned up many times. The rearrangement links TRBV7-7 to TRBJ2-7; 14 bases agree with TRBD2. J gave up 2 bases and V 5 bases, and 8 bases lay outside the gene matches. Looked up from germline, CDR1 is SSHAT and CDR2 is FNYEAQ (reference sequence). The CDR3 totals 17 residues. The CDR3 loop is CASSPGTSGRATYEQYF. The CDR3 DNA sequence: TGTGCCAGCAGCCCTGGGACTAGCGGGAGAGCGACCTACGAGCAGTACTTC.